One and the same sample provided the 31 T cell receptor beta chains below, sequenced in a study of shared clonotypes between healthy human individuals. TCRdb's copy holds only in-frame clones and misses some; the assay was immunoSEQ multiplex PCR. The table has approximately 2.1 million clones, approximately 93% seen once. The sample comprised naive CD4+ T cells from PBMCs. Subset here: CD45RA+ positively selected. These receptors all stem from a man in his late teens or twenties in good health. Some clones in this sample may be carry-over from other donors' samples.

The gene calls are TRBV28 and TRBJ2-1, with D possibly being TRBD1 (7 bases). The CDR3 sequence is 15 residues long. V was cut by 2 bases and J by 4 bases, with 12 bases left in between. Germline V lookup: CDR1 MDHEN, CDR2 SYDVKM. CDR3 bases: TGTGCCAGCAGTTTACTGCCAGGGGGGTACAATGAGCAGTTCTTC. Its translation: CASSLLPGGYNEQFF.

J is TRBJ2-1 and V is TRBV10-3; D might be TRBD2 (5 bases). Germline-derived CDR1 and CDR2 are ENHRY and SYGVKD. The CDR3 spans 14 residues. V lost 7 bases to trimming and J lost 4 bases, with 14 bases between them. Here the CDR3 DNA reads TGTGCCATCAAGCCCCCCGGGAAATACAATGAGCAGTTCTTC. Translating it yields CAIKPPGKYNEQFF.

As DNA, the CDR3 is TGTGCCAGCAGCTTCGGGACAGGCAATTCCTACGAGCAGTACTTC. Encoded protein: CASSFGTGNSYEQYF. This chain uses TRBV28 with TRBJ2-7; 8 positions match TRBD1. The V gene's germline CDR1 is MDHEN and CDR2 SYDVKM. Trimming cost V 6 bases and J 1 base; bases outside gene matches: 8. The CDR3 sequence is 15 residues long.

The rearrangement uses TRBV6-6 and TRBJ1-1; no reliable D call. V lost 6 bases, J lost 8 bases, and 16 bases lay in between. This CDR3 comprises 13 residues. Germline V CDR1 and CDR2: MNHNY, SVGAGI (reference sequence). This chain's CDR3 is CASSLRGLGEAFF. DNA for the CDR3: TGTGCCAGCAGCCTTAGAGGACTGGGGGAAGCTTTCTTT.

The chain combines TRBV5-1 with TRBJ1-1; D is uncertain. Between the trimmed V and J ends, which lost 2 bases and 1 base, there was a span of 9 bases. The CDR3 covers 14 residues. Germline V CDR1 and CDR2: SGHRS, YFSETQ. CDR3 protein: CASSLLTGNTEAFF. CDR3 nucleotide sequence: TGCGCCAGCAGCTTACTGACGGGGAACACTGAAGCTTTCTTT.

Concerning this clone itself: Other DNA variants within this sample encode the same CDR3. The chain carries TRBV6-1 and TRBJ2-7; D might be TRBD1 (6 bases). Trimming cost V 5 bases and J 3 bases, with 11 bases left between them. CDR1 and CDR2 (germline): MNHNS, SASEGT. The CDR3 spans 13 residues. The CDR3 nucleotides read TGTGCCAGCAGTAAAACAGGGAGCTACGAGCAGTACTTC. This codes for CASSKTGSYEQYF.

This clone is a singleton in its sample. The J gene is TRBJ1-1, the V gene TRBV5-1, with D perhaps matching TRBD1 (5 bases). Trimming left V 3 bases short and J 4 bases short, with 16 bases between. Germline V gene sequence: CDR1 SGHRS, CDR2 YFSETQ. The CDR3 covers 15 residues. The CDR3 is CASSSRSGGSTEAFF. The CDR3 DNA reads TGCGCCAGCAGCTCTCGGAGCGGGGGGAGCACTGAAGCTTTCTTT.

DNA of the CDR3: TGTGCCAGCAGCCAAAAGACAGGCAACTCCTACGAGCAGTACTTC. Translated: CASSQKTGNSYEQYF. The chain recombines TRBV5-4 with TRBJ2-7; D possibly corresponds to TRBD1 (6 bases). The germline V gene encodes CDR1 SGHNT and CDR2 YYREEE (reference sequence). The CDR3 extends over 15 amino acids. V was pared by 4 bases and J by 0 bases, with 14 bases between.

CDR3 loop: CASSLDRNAYEQYF. The CDR3 region has the DNA TGTGCCAGCAGCCTCGACAGGAACGCCTACGAGCAGTACTTC. V is TRBV27 and J is TRBJ2-7; tentatively, D is TRBD1 (6 bases). This CDR3 is 14 amino acids long. Germline V lookup: CDR1 MNHEY, CDR2 SMNVEV (reference sequence). The V end lost 6 bases, the J end lost 2 bases, and 14 bases lay between the germline ends.

This clone was detected only a few times. The V and J genes are TRBV11-1 and TRBJ1-2, with D hard to call. V was trimmed by 3 bases and J by 8 bases, leaving 13 bases between them. This CDR3 has 13 residues. Germline V gene sequence: CDR1 SGHAT, CDR2 FQDESV (reference sequence). The CDR3 nucleotides read TGTGCCAGCAGCTTTAGATTGGGCGGCGGCTACACCTTC. Amino acids: CASSFRLGGGYTF. Full variable domain (remainder filled in from reference TRBV11-1 and TRBJ1-2): EAEVAQSPRYKITEKSQAVAFWCDPISGHATLYWYRQILGQGPELLVQFQDESVVDDSQLPKDRFSAERLKGVDSTLKIQPAELGDSAMYLCASSFRLGGGYTFGSGTRLTVV.

This rearrangement joins TRBV5-1 to TRBJ1-5; tentative D call: TRBD1 (6 bases). The CDR3 has 14 residues. Germline CDR1 and CDR2: SGHRS and YFSETQ. V dropped 7 bases and J dropped 3 bases, with 14 bases sitting between them. The DNA of the CDR3 is TGCGCCAGCTCCAGGGAGGGACACAATCAGCCCCAGCATTTT. Amino acids: CASSREGHNQPQHF.

The chain employs TRBV9 and TRBJ2-7, with TRBD2 matching over 7 bases. This CDR3 has 17 amino acids. V shed 3 bases, J shed 2 bases, and the junction held 14 bases outside the gene matches. Germline V CDR1 and CDR2: SGDLS, YYNGEE. In DNA, the CDR3 is TGTGCCAGCAGCGGACCTGACGGGGCGGGAGTTGCCTACGAGCAGTACTTC. Its translation is CASSGPDGAGVAYEQYF.

This clone was picked up one time. The chain is built from TRBV28 and TRBJ2-2, with 11 bases aligning to TRBD2. CDR1 and CDR2 (germline): MDHEN, SYDVKM. Unmatched junction bases numbered 9, after V lost 4 bases and J lost 5 bases. This CDR3 has 17 residues. The CDR3 loop reads CASSSSTSGSWTGELFF. The CDR3 nucleotides read TGTGCCAGCAGTTCTAGTACTAGCGGGAGTTGGACCGGGGAGCTGTTTTTT.

This chain uses TRBV28 with TRBJ1-4; TRBD1 matches 8 bases. This CDR3 spans 13 amino acids. From germline, CDR1 is MDHEN and CDR2 SYDVKM. V trimming: 8 bases; J trimming: 11 bases; junction bases outside the gene matches: 10. CDR3 sequence: CASGSGGTEKLFF. DNA of the CDR3: TGTGCCAGCGGGTCAGGGGGCACAGAGAAACTGTTTTTT.

This chain joins TRBV4-1 and TRBJ1-2; D uncertain. Trimming took 2 bases from V and 0 from J, leaving 10 bases between them. This CDR3 is built from 15 residues. Per the germline V gene, CDR1 is MGHRA and CDR2 is YSYEKL. The CDR3 sequence: CASSQKEHTNYGYTF. The CDR3 DNA is TGCGCCAGCAGCCAAAAGGAACATACTAACTATGGCTACACCTTC.

Only a few counts were recorded for this clone. The chain has TRBV19 and TRBJ2-1; 9 nucleotides agree with TRBD2. V trimming: 6 bases; J trimming: 7 bases; junction bases outside the gene matches: 7. The CDR3 sequence is 14 residues long. Germline CDR1 and CDR2: LNHDA and SQIVND (reference sequence). The CDR3 spells CASRRRGGRNEQFF. In DNA, the CDR3 is TGTGCCAGTAGGCGGCGGGGGGGTAGGAATGAGCAGTTCTTC.

The V and J genes are TRBV28 and TRBJ1-2; D possibly corresponds to TRBD1 (6 bases). This CDR3 region has 14 residues. Per the germline V gene, CDR1 is MDHEN and CDR2 is SYDVKM. Trimming took 7 bases from V and 4 from J, leaving 16 bases between them. CDR3 nucleotide sequence: TGTGCCAGCAATCGACAGGTGGGATTCTATGGCTACACCTTC. Its protein is CASNRQVGFYGYTF.

This chain joins TRBV2 and TRBJ2-1; D ambiguous. The CDR3 sequence is 13 residues long. Germline CDR1 is SNHLY and CDR2 is FYNNEI. V lost 3 bases to trimming and J lost 6 bases, with 9 bases between them. CDR3 protein: CASSDRPFNEQFF. The CDR3 DNA follows: TGTGCCAGCAGTGATCGGCCCTTCAATGAGCAGTTCTTC.

This clone came up once. The CDR3 coding sequence is TGTGCCAGCAGCTTAGGCGGACCAGGGGGCCAAGAGACCCAGTACTTC. It encodes CASSLGGPGGQETQYF. The chain joins TRBV7-8 to TRBJ2-5; TRBD1 agrees at 7 bases. V was clipped by 1 base and J by 1 base; unmatched bases: 6. The CDR3 spans 16 residues. Germline CDR1 is SGHVS and CDR2 is FQNEAQ.

The J gene is TRBJ1-3, the V gene TRBV6-1, with TRBD1 matching 9 bases. Trimming at V came to 4 bases and at J to 1 base, leaving 5 bases not matched to a gene. The germline V gene has CDR1 MNHNS and CDR2 SASEGT. The CDR3 length is 16 residues. CDR3 sequence: CASSAQGAWSGNTIYF. CDR3 sequence (DNA): TGTGCCAGCAGTGCACAGGGGGCTTGGTCTGGAAACACCATATATTTT.

The rearrangement links TRBV2 to TRBJ2-7; the D is unclear. This CDR3 is built from 11 residues. CDR1 and CDR2 from the germline V gene are SNHLY and FYNNEI. Trimming removed 1 base from V and 7 bases from J, with 5 bases in between. The CDR3 DNA reads TGTGCCAGCAGTGAAGTGGGGGAGCAGTACTTC. Protein: CASSEVGEQYF.

Comments on this clone: The same CDR3 also results from other DNA sequences found in this sample. J is TRBJ1-4 and V is TRBV18, with 10 bases that match TRBD1. Trimming removed 3 bases from V and 6 bases from J; junction bases left unmatched: 1. CDR3 length: 14 amino acids. The germline V gene encodes CDR1 KGHSH and CDR2 LQKENI. CDR3: CASSPGTGDEKLFF. The CDR3 bases are TGTGCCAGCTCACCCGGGACAGGGGATGAAAAACTGTTTTTT.

The V and J genes are TRBV9 and TRBJ2-6; a possible D gene is TRBD2 (5 bases). The CDR3 has 17 residues. Germline V gives CDR1 SGDLS, CDR2 YYNGEE. V was pared by 0 bases and J by 4 bases, with 14 bases between. CDR3 DNA: TGTGCCAGCAGCGTAGGCATTCGGGATCCCGGGGCCAACGTCCTGACTTTC. It is translated as CASSVGIRDPGANVLTF.

The CDR3 region is CSVDVQGINEQFF. The DNA for the CDR3 is TGCAGCGTTGATGTACAAGGGATCAATGAGCAGTTCTTC. The chain links TRBV29-1 to TRBJ2-1; D is uncertain. Germline V gene sequence: CDR1 SQVTM, CDR2 ANQGSEA. The CDR3 runs to 13 residues. V lost 3 bases and J lost 6, with 12 bases in between.

This clone was seen a single time. Other DNA sequences within the sample encode an identical CDR3. V gene TRBV4-1 combines with J gene TRBJ2-1, with 7 bases matching TRBD2. V shed 4 bases and J 4 bases; nucleotides not matched to a gene: 4. Germline CDR1 reads MGHRA; CDR2 reads YSYEKL. CDR3 length: 14 amino acids. The CDR3 loop is CASSRLAEYNEQFF. Written as DNA, the CDR3 is TGCGCCAGCAGCCGGCTAGCGGAATACAATGAGCAGTTCTTC.

As regards this clone: Other DNA sequences from this sample encode an identical CDR3 as well. The rearrangement joins TRBV9 to TRBJ2-6, with a weak D call TRBD1 (6 bases). The germline CDR1 and CDR2 sequences are SGDLS and YYNGEE. V was trimmed by 3 bases and J by 1 base, leaving 8 bases between them. The CDR3 extends over 15 amino acids. CDR3 sequence reads: CASSAQGSGANVLTF. The CDR3 nucleotides are TGTGCCAGCAGCGCCCAGGGGTCTGGGGCCAACGTCCTGACTTTC.

V is TRBV14 and J is TRBJ1-4, with D unclear. This CDR3 comprises 15 residues. Per germline, CDR1 SGHDN and CDR2 FVKESK. V was clipped by 4 bases and J by 8 bases, with 17 bases between them. CDR3 in amino acids: CASSPLGRESEKLFF. CDR3 nucleotides: TGTGCCAGCAGCCCCCTGGGCCGCGAGTCGGAAAAACTGTTTTTT. Supplemented by reference TRBV14 and TRBJ1-4, the full variable domain reads EAGVTQFPSHSVIEKGQTVTLRCDPISGHDNLYWYRRVMGKEIKFLLHFVKESKQDESGMPNNRFLAERTGGTYSTLKVQPAELEDSGVYFCASSPLGRESEKLFFGSGTQLSVL.

The chain has TRBV7-2 and TRBJ2-7; 7 bases map to TRBD2. Germline V gene lookup returns CDR1 SGHTA and CDR2 FQGNSA. The CDR3 contains 17 residues. V gave up 2 bases and J gave up 3 bases; unmatched junction bases: 13. For the CDR3, the DNA is TGTGCCAGCAGCTTAAGCGGGACTGGGGGATTTAGCTACGAGCAGTACTTC. Residues: CASSLSGTGGFSYEQYF.

The V gene is TRBV28, the J gene TRBJ2-7; TRBD2 agrees at 13 bases. The CDR3 is made up of 15 amino acids. J was trimmed by 6 bases and V by 7 bases; bases with no gene match: 9. The germline CDR1 and CDR2 sequences are MDHEN and SYDVKM. Written as DNA, the CDR3 is TGTGCCAGCAACCTTGGGGGACTAGCGGGACGCGAGCAGTACTTC. Its protein is CASNLGGLAGREQYF.

The V gene is TRBV6-6, the J gene TRBJ2-3; no reliable D call. V lost 3 bases to trimming and J lost 1 base, with 14 bases between them. The CDR3 totals 16 residues. Germline lookup yields CDR1 MNHNY and CDR2 SVGAGI (reference sequence). The CDR3 coding sequence is TGTGCCAGCAGTTATGGAGTGACGAGTCGCACAGATACGCAGTATTTT. Residues: CASSYGVTSRTDTQYF.

The table lists this clone with a few counts. The chain has TRBV27 and TRBJ1-1; D gene uncertain. The ends were cut back, 0 bases at V and 7 bases at J, with 9 bases in the middle. The CDR3 is 13 amino acids. Germline V CDR1 and CDR2: MNHEY, SMNVEV (reference sequence). The CDR3 spells CASSLSVQVEAFF. The CDR3 DNA follows: TGTGCCAGCAGTTTATCGGTACAAGTTGAAGCTTTCTTT.